The clone carrying this T cell receptor beta chain was recorded at least ten times. Antigen unknown. Inclusion characteristics of ophthalmopathy patients comprised a Clinical Activity Score of at least 3, a NOSPECS grade of at least 4, and duration under 3 months. Pregnant or lactating patients were excluded, as were those with uncontrolled infection or other autoimmune disease. This sample stems from a study of T cells in Graves' hyperthyroidism and ophthalmopathy. Whole-study findings and limits: Ophthalmopathy was told apart from stable hyperthyroidism by a 13 V-J model. Ophthalmopathy onset followed model prediction by a median around six months.

TCR beta CDR3 regions were amplified from RNA. A first-round RT-PCR of the TCR CDR3 used the HTBI primer set. TCRdb itself ran the multiplex PCR reads through MiXCR, one entry per CDR3 protein. The sample carries hundreds of thousands of distinct CDR3 sequences, approximately 16% recorded once. The V end was cut by 0 bases, the J end by 6 bases, with 6 bases between. Germline CDR1 and CDR2: SGHAT and FQNNGV. This CDR3 has 12 amino acids. The sample was blood. The TCR comes from a woman aged 35 to 49 with Graves' ophthalmopathy. The V and J genes are TRBV11-2 and TRBJ2-7; D call uncertain. The CDR3 DNA reads as TGTGCCAGCAGCTTAGATTGGGGCGAGCAGTACTTC. This translates into CASSLDWGEQYF.